A single sample gave rise to the 16 T cell receptor beta chains below, sequenced in a study of T-cell reconstitution after alpha-beta-depleted transplantation in children. Unique molecular identifiers were incorporated during preparation of the TCRbeta library. TCRdb independently ran MiXCR on the PCR reads; one entry per CDR3 protein. The sample consists of around 100,000 distinct CDR3 sequences, under 13% of them appearing once. The sample here was PBMCs, taken before TCRalphabeta/CD19-depleted stem cell transplant. Every receptor here comes from a boy between 2 and 10 years old with acute lymphoblastic leukemia, due to receive a stem cell transplant.

This clonotype has ten or more counts. The chain combines TRBV6-5 with TRBJ2-6; D is unclear. CDR3 length: 16 residues. The V end lost 6 bases, the J end lost 4 bases, and 16 bases lay between the germline ends. The germline gives CDR1 MNHEY, CDR2 SVGAGI. The DNA of the CDR3 is TGTGCCAGCAGGAGATCTATACGCTTGGGGGCCAACGTCCTGACTTTC. Protein product: CASRRSIRLGANVLTF.

This clonotype appeared many times. The chain combines TRBV5-1 with TRBJ1-1; unclear D gene. This CDR3 spans 17 amino acids. The V gene's germline CDR1 is SGHRS and CDR2 YFSETQ. V was cut by 0 bases and J by 0 bases, with 15 bases left in between. The CDR3 is CASSLGPIGLMNTEAFF. The CDR3 DNA reads TGCGCCAGCAGCTTGGGGCCTATTGGGTTGATGAACACTGAAGCTTTCTTT.

This clonotype was counted only a few times. The chain is built from TRBV12-3 or TRBV12-4 and TRBJ2-7; D is unresolved. The germline V and J ends were trimmed by 6 bases and 3 bases, with 9 bases remaining between them. The CDR3 spans 12 residues. CDR3: CASSLFGYEQYF. CDR3 DNA: TGTGCCAGCAGCCTTTTCGGCTACGAGCAGTACTTC.

J is TRBJ1-5 and V is TRBV28; the D gene is possibly TRBD1 (6 bases). The V and J ends lost 8 bases and 7 bases respectively, with 21 bases between them. The CDR3 has 15 residues. From germline, CDR1 is MDHEN and CDR2 SYDVKM. The DNA for the CDR3 is TGTGCCAGCGAACTGGGGGGCGGGCAGTGGCAGCCCCAGCATTTT. Its protein is CASELGGGQWQPQHF. Full variable domain (outside the CDR3, taken from reference TRBV28 and TRBJ1-5): DVKVTQSSRYLVKRTGEKVFLECVQDMDHENMFWYRQDPGLGLRLIYFSYDVKMKEKGDIPEGYSVSREKKERFSLILESASTNQTSMYLCASELGGGQWQPQHFGDGTRLSIL.

This clonotype has only a few counts. This chain joins TRBV20-1 and TRBJ2-7; D is ambiguous. This CDR3 spans 11 amino acids. Germline V gene lookup returns CDR1 DFQATT and CDR2 SNEGSKA (reference sequence). Trimming pared 6 bases from V and 1 base from J, leaving 7 bases between. CDR3 amino acids: CSATTSYEQYF. CDR3 coding DNA: TGCAGTGCCACGACATCCTACGAGCAGTACTTC.

The rearrangement links TRBV4-1 to TRBJ2-2; D gene uncertain. CDR1 is MGHRA and CDR2 is YSYEKL in the germline V gene. Trimming stripped 5 bases from V and 1 base from J, with 14 bases between. The CDR3 loop spans 16 amino acids. CDR3 residues: CASSNDTLGNTGELFF. The CDR3 nucleotides are TGCGCCAGCAGCAATGACACTCTCGGGAACACCGGGGAGCTGTTTTTT.

The sample holds a few counts of this clonotype. The V gene is TRBV7-3, the J gene TRBJ2-1; 12 bases fit TRBD2. The CDR3 contains 15 residues. The ends lost 4 bases at V and 5 bases at J; junction bases unmatched: 3. Germline CDR1 SGHTA, CDR2 FQGTGA. The CDR3 loop reads CASSWTSGNNNEQFF. The CDR3 DNA reads as TGTGCCAGCAGCTGGACTAGCGGGAACAACAATGAGCAGTTCTTC.

V is TRBV11-2 and J is TRBJ1-5; D is ambiguous. CDR1 and CDR2 from the germline V gene are SGHAT and FQNNGV. V gave up 2 bases and J gave up 0 bases, with 5 bases separating them. This CDR3 has 14 amino acids. DNA for the CDR3: TGTGCCAGCAGCTTATCTGATAGCAATCAGCCCCAGCATTTT. Residues: CASSLSDSNQPQHF.

This clonotype was seen a few times. The chain is built from TRBV4-1 and TRBJ2-7; possibly TRBD2 for D (6 bases). CDR1 and CDR2 (germline): MGHRA, YSYEKL. The CDR3 extends over 15 amino acids. The V end was cut by 1 base, the J end by 3 bases, with 13 bases between. The CDR3 DNA reads TGCGCCAGCAGCCAAGTCCCGGGAGTGGGCTACGAGCAGTACTTC. Encoded protein: CASSQVPGVGYEQYF.

The rearrangement uses TRBV12-5 and TRBJ1-1; D unclear. V was trimmed by 6 bases and J by 10 bases, leaving 18 bases between them. Germline V lookup: CDR1 LGHNT, CDR2 FRNRAP. The length of the CDR3 is 13 residues. CDR3 sequence: CASGPGRGLGAFF. CDR3 coding DNA: TGTGCTAGTGGCCCTGGTCGGGGTCTAGGAGCTTTCTTT.

This clonotype was recorded many times. This sequence joins TRBV6-5 and TRBJ2-3; TRBD1 matches 10 bases. V shed 6 bases, J shed 4 bases, and the junction held 7 bases outside the gene matches. The CDR3 length is 15 residues. CDR1 MNHEY and CDR2 SVGAGI come from the germline V gene. DNA of the CDR3: TGTGCCAGCAGATCCGGACAGGGGGTCCCAGATACGCAGTATTTT. Encoded protein: CASRSGQGVPDTQYF.

There are a few counts of this clonotype. The gene calls are TRBV18 and TRBJ2-1; D is ambiguous. This CDR3 is 13 amino acids long. Germline V gene lookup returns CDR1 KGHSH and CDR2 LQKENI. Trimming took off 1 base at V and 9 bases at J, with 10 bases between the two ends. The CDR3 nucleotides read TGTGCCAGCTCACCACAGTCTTTCTTTGAGCAGTTCTTC. This translates into CASSPQSFFEQFF.

This clonotype was counted only a few times. This sequence joins TRBV6-5 and TRBJ1-1, with 9 bases aligning to TRBD1. The ends lost 0 bases at V and 4 bases at J; junction bases unmatched: 9. The CDR3 extends over 17 amino acids. Germline CDR1 MNHEY, CDR2 SVGAGI. This CDR3 is CASSYSGQGRFSTEAFF. DNA for the CDR3: TGTGCCAGCAGTTACTCGGGACAGGGACGTTTCAGCACTGAAGCTTTCTTT.

This clonotype was counted at least ten times. The V gene is TRBV5-1, the J gene TRBJ2-3, with no clear D. This CDR3 comprises 13 residues. The V gene lost 4 bases and the J gene lost 4 bases, with 10 bases spanning the gap. Per germline, CDR1 SGHRS and CDR2 YFSETQ. The CDR3, as DNA: TGCGCCAGCAGCAGGCAGAAGGCAGATACGCAGTATTTT. Its protein product is CASSRQKADTQYF.

There are many counts of this clonotype. This sequence joins TRBV20-1 and TRBJ2-7, with D unclear. The V end lost 5 bases, the J end lost 1 base, and 18 bases lay between the germline ends. Germline V CDR1 and CDR2: DFQATT, SNEGSKA (reference sequence). The length of the CDR3 is 15 residues. DNA for the CDR3: TGCAGTGCTCGTCCGGTAGTGGGTGGGTCCTACGAGCAGTACTTC. This gives the protein CSARPVVGGSYEQYF.

This clonotype was seen ten or more times. The chain has TRBV12-3 or TRBV12-4 and TRBJ2-5; 7 bases match TRBD2. The length of the CDR3 is 17 residues. J lost 4 bases, V lost 2 bases, and 13 bases had no gene match. As DNA, the CDR3 is TGTGCCAGCAGTTTACGGGTTTTGTGGCGGGAGTTAGAGACCCAGTACTTC. Translated, it gives CASSLRVLWRELETQYF.